This T cell receptor (beta chain) was identified in a study of blood T cell repertoires in COVID-19 (dated by TCRdb to 2020 to 2021). Background for the entire study: Samples covering the acute and convalescent phases of COVID-19 were provided by collaborators in the United States, Italy and Spain. HLA class I and class II types, where available, came from metadata supplied by the sample provider rather than from assay-based typing. Nearly every sample came with metadata listing a de-identified subject ID, COVID-19 status, age in years and sex. The samples were drawn from two sources: the first 160 participants of the ongoing ImmuneRACE study, and approximately 1,300 subjects contributed by 6 global collaborators. The repertoires were made available in a free public database intended to serve as a resource for research on the immune response to SARS-CoV-2. The prospective study material was composed of cDNA or gDNA derived from T cells, B-cell-depleted T cells, or PBMCs. Subjects who had been exposed to COVID-19, were actively infected with it, or had recovered from it provided the deeply sampled blood TCRbeta repertoires that made up the dataset.

Per the germline V gene (reference sequence), LGHDT is the CDR1 and YNNKEL is the CDR2. The CDR3 covers 13 residues, taking in both the cysteine and the phenylalanine. This entry keeps only the CDR3 DNA: 39 bases, framed from base 1. V loses 1 base of germline sequence and J loses 9 bases, and the interval between the two ends is 10 bases. The immunoSEQ Assay, a bias-controlled multiplex PCR, was used to amplify TCRbeta CDR3 regions from genomic DNA. Regarding the original processing steps: The number of nucleated cells in each sample was estimated from the amplification of reference gene primers within the assay. Sequence reads were collapsed and filtered to measure the absolute abundance of every unique TCRbeta CDR3 rearrangement. For each sample, productive Simpson clonality was calculated as the square root of Simpson's diversity index over productive rearrangements. In its TCRdb copy, this immuneACCESS table keeps in-frame sequences only and misses some clones. Where compared with another copy, unresolved V genes explain less than half of these, and the others have no known cause. V and J calls and clone size follow that table, whereas D and trimming were derived from the DNA. The sample table records roughly 120,000 clones; around 90% of these occur just once. Of the sample, approximately 4.5% falls within the top ten clones.

Beyond this particular receptor, the publication reports: The amount of clinical and demographic metadata varied by source and participant and was provided uncurated.

To note about this clone: Its recognized antigen is unknown. There are no base qualities to consult, and no much larger clone falls within one base.

Whole blood was collected in K2EDTA tubes by collaborating institutions according to the institutions' own protocols. For TCRbeta analysis, collaborators shipped samples as frozen whole blood, isolated PBMCs, or DNA extracted from either of those sample types. The chain joins TRBV3-1 (or the pseudogene TRBV3-2) to TRBJ1-5; 6 matching bases give a weak D call of TRBD1. The TCR was taken from a woman aged 45 to 65 with acute or convalescent COVID-19. The source material was peripheral blood. The DNA sequence follows: TGTGCCAGCAGCCAAGCACAGGGCAGGCCCCAGCATTTT. The resulting protein is CASSQAQGRPQHF.